This T cell receptor (beta chain) derives from a study of blood T cells in healthy people across ages (dated by TCRdb to the mid-2010s). For the study in its entirety: In model experiments, template switching captured about one uniquely barcoded TCR beta cDNA molecule for every two T cells. To avoid experimental bias, donors of different ages were spread randomly across the sequencing lanes. The study measured age-related changes in TCR beta repertoire diversity using deep sequencing normalized with unique cDNA molecular identifiers. The donors were split into four age groups: young (average around 15 years), middle-aged (about 40), aged (roughly 65) and long-lived (approximately 80). Two additional independent replicas of 1 million unique cDNA reads from the same blood draw were analyzed for two donors (one aged 18 to 30 and one aged 80 or older). Here is what the overall study found, with its caveats: Since profiling was done on bulk unsorted PBMCs, naive and antigen-experienced compartments could not be conclusively compared. Compared with the aged group, the long-lived group had more naive CD4+ T cells, fewer expanded clones and increased TCR diversity, suggesting age selection. The percentage of naive T cells measured by flow cytometry correlated strongly with observed TCR beta diversity. Estimates of total diversity based on one million sequenced T cells were considered lower bounds and underestimates. Observed TCR beta diversity per million T cells fell roughly linearly with age, and a significant reduction was already apparent by age around 40. The CMV infection status of donors was not known, potentially confounding age-related changes in expanded clonotypes.

V is shortened by 8 bases, J by 5 bases, and the region joining them spans 15 bases. CDR1 is given as DFQATT and CDR2 as SNEGSKA, both from the germline V gene (reference sequence). Taken from cysteine to phenylalanine, the CDR3 has 12 residues. Only CDR3 DNA remains: 36 bases, in frame from the first base. Donors were 39 systemically healthy Caucasian individuals from Russia aged roughly 6 to 95 years. Roughly 10 milliliters of peripheral blood were drawn from each donor into EDTA-treated Vacutainer tubes. PBMCs were isolated by Ficoll-Paque density-gradient centrifugation, with at least 6.5 million obtained per sample. Trizol reagent was used to extract total RNA from PBMCs, with at least 6 micrograms per sample. For every donor, flow cytometry on a PBMC aliquot measured the percentage of naive CD45RAhigh/CD27high T cells. Libraries were made using 5' RACE. A second PCR of about 6 to 12 cycles was run with a J-beta primer mix and a sample-barcoded 5' primer. Each TCR beta cDNA molecule received a unique molecular identifier from a template-switch 5' adaptor carrying 12 random nucleotides. At least 3 million CDR3-containing paired-end reads were obtained from each sample. The Mint cDNA synthesis kit, primed by a TRBC-specific oligonucleotide, was used to synthesize first-strand cDNA from all RNA. After uracil-DNA glycosylase treatment, a first 18-cycle PCR used universal primers M1SS and BC2_uni_R on all cDNA. Per the source publication's procedure: For normalization, 1 million high-quality reads, each with a distinct molecular identifier, were randomly selected from each sample. Reads with shared molecular identifiers were discarded instead of being binned into consensus sequences. CDR3 identification, clonotype clustering and error correction used MiTCR with a Q25 quality threshold and the strictest error-elimination algorithm. A nonparametric unseen species model with Euler transformation was used to estimate a lower bound on total TCR beta diversity. The raw public reads went through TCRdb reprocessing: fastp at Q25, MiXCR clone calling, in-frame beta chains kept. Merged by CDR3 protein, the rows form single entries marked with the most common genes and DNA. TCRdb assigned the V and J calls; the authors' analysis was not used. This sample lists 1.8 million or so distinct CDR3 sequences; 30% to 40% were detected once. In total, the top ten clones hold more than 20% of the sample.

Only a few counts were recorded for this clonotype. Its antigen is currently not known. No much larger clone is present one base from it, and per-base qualities are unavailable. This clonotype originated in a human donor in good health. The rearrangement combines TRBV20-1 with TRBJ1-2; a confident D gene designation cannot be given. Sequencing input: blood. The CDR3 protein: CSPNTEEYGYTF. The base sequence is TGCAGTCCCAACACCGAGGAATATGGCTACACCTTC.